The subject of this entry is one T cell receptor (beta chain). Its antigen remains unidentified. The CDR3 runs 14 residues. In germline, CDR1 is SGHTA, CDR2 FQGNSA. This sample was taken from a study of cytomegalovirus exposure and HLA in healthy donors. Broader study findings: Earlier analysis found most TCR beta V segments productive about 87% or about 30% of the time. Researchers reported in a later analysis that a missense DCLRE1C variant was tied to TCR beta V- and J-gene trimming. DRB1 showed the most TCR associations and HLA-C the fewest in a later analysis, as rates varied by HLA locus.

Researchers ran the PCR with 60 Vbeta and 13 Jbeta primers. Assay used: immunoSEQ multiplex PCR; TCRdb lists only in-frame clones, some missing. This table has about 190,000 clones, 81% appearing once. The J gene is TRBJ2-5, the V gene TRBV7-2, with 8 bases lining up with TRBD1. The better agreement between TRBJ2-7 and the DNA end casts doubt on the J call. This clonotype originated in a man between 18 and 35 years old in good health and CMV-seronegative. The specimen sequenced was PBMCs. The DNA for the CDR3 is TGTGCCAGCAGCTTAGGGCCCGACAGGGGCGAGCAGTACTTC. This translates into CASSLGPDRGEQYF.